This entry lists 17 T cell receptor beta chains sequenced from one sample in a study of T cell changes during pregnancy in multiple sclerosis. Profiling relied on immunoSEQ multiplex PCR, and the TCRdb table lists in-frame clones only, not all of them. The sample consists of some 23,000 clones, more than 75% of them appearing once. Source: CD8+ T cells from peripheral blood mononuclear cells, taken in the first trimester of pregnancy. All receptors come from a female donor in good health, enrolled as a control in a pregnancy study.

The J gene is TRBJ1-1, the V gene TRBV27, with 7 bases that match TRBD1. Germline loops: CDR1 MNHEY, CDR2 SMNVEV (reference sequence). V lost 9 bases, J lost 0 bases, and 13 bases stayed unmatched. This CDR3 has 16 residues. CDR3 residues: CASSQMGTDMNTEAFF. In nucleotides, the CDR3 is TGTGCCAGTTCCCAAATGGGGACAGACATGAACACTGAAGCTTTCTTT.

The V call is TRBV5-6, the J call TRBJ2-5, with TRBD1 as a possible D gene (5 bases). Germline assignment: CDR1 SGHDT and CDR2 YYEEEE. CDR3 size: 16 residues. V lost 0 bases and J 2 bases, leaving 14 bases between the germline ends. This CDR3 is CASSLVGARTQETQYF. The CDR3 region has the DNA TGTGCCAGCAGCTTGGTAGGGGCCAGGACACAAGAGACCCAGTACTTC. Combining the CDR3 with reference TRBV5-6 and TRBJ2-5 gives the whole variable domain DAGVTQSPTHLIKTRGQQVTLRCSPKSGHDTVSWYQQALGQGPQFIFQYYEEEERQRGNFPDRFSGHQFPNYSSELNVNALLLGDSALYLCASSLVGARTQETQYFGPGTRLLVL.

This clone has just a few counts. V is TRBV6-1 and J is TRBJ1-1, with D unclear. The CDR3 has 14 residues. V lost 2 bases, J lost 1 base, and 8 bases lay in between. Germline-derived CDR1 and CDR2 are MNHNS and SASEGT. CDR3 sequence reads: CASSEQSENTEAFF. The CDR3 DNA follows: TGTGCCAGCAGTGAACAGTCCGAGAACACTGAAGCTTTCTTT.

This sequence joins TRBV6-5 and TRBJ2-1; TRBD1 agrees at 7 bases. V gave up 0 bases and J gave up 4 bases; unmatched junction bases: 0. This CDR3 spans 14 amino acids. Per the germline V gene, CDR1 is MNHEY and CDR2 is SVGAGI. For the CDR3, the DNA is TGTGCCAGCAGTTACTCGGACAGGTACAATGAGCAGTTCTTC. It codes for CASSYSDRYNEQFF.

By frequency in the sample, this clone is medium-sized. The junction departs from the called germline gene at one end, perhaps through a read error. CDR3 protein: CASSQGQGSNQPQHF. CDR3 in DNA: TGTGCCAGCAGTCAGGGACAGGGAAGCAACCAGCCCCAGCATTTT. The genes are TRBV2 and TRBJ1-5; 9 bases agree with TRBD1. CDR1 SNHLY and CDR2 FYNNEI come from the germline V gene. The CDR3 has 15 amino acids.

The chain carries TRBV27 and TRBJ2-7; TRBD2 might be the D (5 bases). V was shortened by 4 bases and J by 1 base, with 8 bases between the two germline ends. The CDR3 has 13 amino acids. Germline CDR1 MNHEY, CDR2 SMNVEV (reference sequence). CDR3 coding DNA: TGTGCCAGCAGTTACGGCGGGTCCTACGAGCAGTACTTC. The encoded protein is CASSYGGSYEQYF.

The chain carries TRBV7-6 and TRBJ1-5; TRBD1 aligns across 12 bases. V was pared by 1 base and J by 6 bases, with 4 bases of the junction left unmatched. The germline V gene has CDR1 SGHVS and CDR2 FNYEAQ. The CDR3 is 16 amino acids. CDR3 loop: CASSLGDRGPGQPQHF. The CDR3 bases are TGTGCCAGCAGCTTAGGGGACAGGGGGCCGGGTCAGCCCCAGCATTTT. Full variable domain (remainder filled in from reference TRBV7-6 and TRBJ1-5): GAGVSQSPRYKVTKRGQDVALRCDPISGHVSLYWYRQALGQGPEFLTYFNYEAQQDKSGLPNDRFSAERPEGSISTLTIQRTEQRDSAMYRCASSLGDRGPGQPQHFGDGTRLSIL.

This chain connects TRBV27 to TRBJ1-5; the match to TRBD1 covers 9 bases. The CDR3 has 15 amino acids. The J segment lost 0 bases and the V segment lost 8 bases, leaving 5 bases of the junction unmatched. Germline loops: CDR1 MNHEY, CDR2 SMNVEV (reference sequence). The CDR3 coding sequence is TGTGCCAGCGTAACAGGGGGCCTTAGCAATCAGCCCCAGCATTTT. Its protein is CASVTGGLSNQPQHF.

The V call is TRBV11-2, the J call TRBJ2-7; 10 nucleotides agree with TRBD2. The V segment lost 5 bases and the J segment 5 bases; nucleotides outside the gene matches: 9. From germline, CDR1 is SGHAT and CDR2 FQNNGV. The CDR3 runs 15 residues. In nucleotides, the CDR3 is TGTGCCAGCAGCCGAATCGGGACTAGCGTAAACGAGCAGTACTTC. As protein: CASSRIGTSVNEQYF.

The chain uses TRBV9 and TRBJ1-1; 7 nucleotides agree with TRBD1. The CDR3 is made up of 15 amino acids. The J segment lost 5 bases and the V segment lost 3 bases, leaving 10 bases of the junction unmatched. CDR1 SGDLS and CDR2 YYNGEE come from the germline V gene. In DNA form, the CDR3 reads TGTGCCAGCAGCGGACAGACAGGGCTGCTAACTGAAGCTTTCTTT. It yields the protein CASSGQTGLLTEAFF.

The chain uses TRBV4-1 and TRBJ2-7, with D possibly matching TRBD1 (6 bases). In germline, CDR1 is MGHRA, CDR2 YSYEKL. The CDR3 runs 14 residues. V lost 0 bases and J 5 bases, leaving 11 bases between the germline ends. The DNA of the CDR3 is TGCGCCAGCAGCCAAGATTTGGCAGGGGACGAGCAGTACTTC. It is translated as CASSQDLAGDEQYF.

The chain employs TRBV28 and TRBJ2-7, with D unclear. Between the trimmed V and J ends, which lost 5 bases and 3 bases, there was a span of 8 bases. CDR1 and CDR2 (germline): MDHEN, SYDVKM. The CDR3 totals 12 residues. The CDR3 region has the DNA TGTGCCAGCAGTCCCACTGACTACGAGCAGTACTTC. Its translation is CASSPTDYEQYF.

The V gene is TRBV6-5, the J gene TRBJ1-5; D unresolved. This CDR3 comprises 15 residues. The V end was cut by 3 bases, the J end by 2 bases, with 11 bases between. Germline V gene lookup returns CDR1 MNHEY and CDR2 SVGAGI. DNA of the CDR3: TGTGCCAGCAGTTATAGGGCCGGGGGCAATCAGCCCCAGCATTTT. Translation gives CASSYRAGGNQPQHF.

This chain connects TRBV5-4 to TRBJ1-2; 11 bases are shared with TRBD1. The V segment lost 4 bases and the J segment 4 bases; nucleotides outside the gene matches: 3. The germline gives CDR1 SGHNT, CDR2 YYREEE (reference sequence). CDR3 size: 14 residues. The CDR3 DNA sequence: TGTGCCAGCAGCACTGGACAGGGGGCCTATGGCTACACCTTC. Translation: CASSTGQGAYGYTF.

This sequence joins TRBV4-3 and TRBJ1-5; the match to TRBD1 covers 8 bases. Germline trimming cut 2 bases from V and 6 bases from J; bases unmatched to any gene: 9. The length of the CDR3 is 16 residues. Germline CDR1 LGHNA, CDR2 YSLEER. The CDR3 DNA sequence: TGCGCCAGCAGCCAAAATCCGGGAACAGGGGGTCAGCCCCAGCATTTT. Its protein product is CASSQNPGTGGQPQHF.

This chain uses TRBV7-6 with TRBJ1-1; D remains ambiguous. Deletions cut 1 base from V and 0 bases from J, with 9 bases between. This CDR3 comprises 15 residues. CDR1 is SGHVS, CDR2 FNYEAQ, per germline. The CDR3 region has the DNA TGTGCCAGCAGCTTAGGGCACACCATGAACACTGAAGCTTTCTTT. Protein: CASSLGHTMNTEAFF.

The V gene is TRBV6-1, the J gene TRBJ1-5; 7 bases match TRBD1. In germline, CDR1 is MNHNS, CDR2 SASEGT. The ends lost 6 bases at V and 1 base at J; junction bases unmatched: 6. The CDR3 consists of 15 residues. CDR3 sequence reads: CASRKETGSNQPQHF. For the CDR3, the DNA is TGTGCCAGCAGAAAGGAGACAGGGAGCAATCAGCCCCAGCATTTT.